This T cell receptor beta chain was recovered during a study of early T cells in non-severe SARS-CoV-2 infection. Study observations and caveats: The VDJdb matching leaned toward anti-spike CD8 responses and overlooked private and CD4 specificities.

V was trimmed by 4 bases and J by 3 bases, leaving 7 bases between them. The germline gives CDR1 ENHRY, CDR2 SYGVKD. The CDR3 sequence is 13 residues long. On this clonotype: Its antigen is not known.

TCRdb called the 5' RACE reads again in MiXCR, with one record for every CDR3 protein. Here the sample spans tens of thousands of distinct CDR3 sequences, more than 10% being singletons. The sequenced sample consisted of whole blood. This sequence originates from an adult who was a healthcare worker with PCR-confirmed SARS-CoV-2 infection or an uninfected control (not recorded which). The V gene is TRBV10-3, the J gene TRBJ1-5; D is ambiguous. CDR3 sequence: CAISAETNQPQHF. CDR3 nucleotides: TGTGCCATCAGTGCAGAGACCAATCAGCCCCAGCATTTT.